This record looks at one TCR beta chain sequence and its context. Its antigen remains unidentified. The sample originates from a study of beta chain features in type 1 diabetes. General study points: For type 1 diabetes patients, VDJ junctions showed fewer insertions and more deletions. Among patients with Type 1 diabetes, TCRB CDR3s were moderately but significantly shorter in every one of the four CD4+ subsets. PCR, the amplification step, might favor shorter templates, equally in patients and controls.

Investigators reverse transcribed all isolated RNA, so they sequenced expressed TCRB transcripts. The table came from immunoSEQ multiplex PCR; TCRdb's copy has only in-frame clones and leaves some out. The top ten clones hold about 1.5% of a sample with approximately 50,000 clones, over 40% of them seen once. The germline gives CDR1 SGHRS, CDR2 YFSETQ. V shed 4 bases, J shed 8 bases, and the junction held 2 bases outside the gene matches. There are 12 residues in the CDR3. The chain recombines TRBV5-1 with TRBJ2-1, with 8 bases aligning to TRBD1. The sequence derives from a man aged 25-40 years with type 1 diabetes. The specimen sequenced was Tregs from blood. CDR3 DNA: TGCGCCAGCAGCGCACAGGGGGATGAGCAGTTCTTC. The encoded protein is CASSAQGDEQFF. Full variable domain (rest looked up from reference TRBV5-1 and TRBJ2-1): KAGVTQTPRYLIKTRGQQVTLSCSPISGHRSVSWYQQTPGQGLQFLFEYFSETQRNKGNFPGRFSGRQFSNSRSEMNVSTLELGDSALYLCASSAQGDEQFFGPGTRLTVL.